This T cell receptor (beta chain) was identified during a study of T cells in Graves' hyperthyroidism and ophthalmopathy (dated by TCRdb to the late 2010s). At the level of the whole study: To identify distinguishing TCR V-J signatures, a discovery cohort of roughly 100 patients was used, comprising under 45 with Graves' ophthalmopathy and around 60 with stable Graves' hyperthyroidism. Prospective prediction of ophthalmopathy was tested in an independent validation cohort consisting of fewer than 20 hyperthyroidism patients and around 17 patients who later progressed to ophthalmopathy. For training and testing, the 100 or so patients in the discovery cohort were randomly divided in a 7:3 ratio. In addition, the study compared T-cell repertoires in thyroid tissue and in blood from about six Graves' hyperthyroidism patients. After blood sampling, hyperthyroidism patients were treated with methimazole at a starting dose of 30 mg daily, and ophthalmopathy patients were treated with high-dose intravenous methylprednisolone. The paper describes TCR Vbeta CDR3 sequencing of more than 120 peripheral blood samples, made up of 40 to 45 ophthalmopathy patients, some 76 hyperthyroidism patients and 17 progressor patients.

Only a few counts were recorded for this clonotype. The specificity of this receptor is unknown. It has no much larger one-base neighbor in the sample; base qualities were not kept. TCR beta CDR3 regions were amplified from RNA transcripts. A first-round RT-PCR of the TCR CDR3 used the HTBI primer set with the Qiagen OneStep RT-PCR kit. A second multiplex PCR round built the libraries, followed by size selection and purification. Sequencing of the libraries was done on an Illumina HiSeq2000 using paired-end 100 bp reads. Turning to the authors' computational methods: SOAPnuke was used to process the raw data, throwing out any read that contained adapters or uncalled bases, had a mean Phred below 15, or lacked an exact constant-primer or identifier match. COPE v1.2.5 was used to merge high-quality paired reads, and clonotypes were defined as unique nucleotide sequences. Clonotypes were aligned to IMGT TRBV, TRBD and TRBJ reference segments using MiTCR v1.1. Only V-J combinations with frequency above 0.0001, covering roughly 99% of repertoires, were analysed. The TCS score was defined as the ratio of F50 (clonal expansion) to E x V (chaos), calculated using BLOSUM62-based TCRdist between CDR3 peptides within each V-J. Welch's t-statistics and random forest reduced roughly 530 V-J features to 10 to 15, which were used in a naive Bayes classifier (R e1071). Thyroid-blood repertoire similarity was quantified with the Morisita-Horn index. TCRdb applied fastp at Q25 and MiXCR to the public reads, then kept only in-frame beta chains. Each record represents a unique CDR3 protein, reported with the most common genes and DNA among its rows. None of the V and J calls come from the authors' own analysis; TCRdb made them. This sample gives roughly 500,000 distinct CDR3 sequences in total; approximately 49% of them show up just once. The ten largest make up about two fifths of the sample.

Paper-wide results and their limitations: A 13 V-J signature model separated ophthalmopathy from stable hyperthyroidism, with approximately 87% sensitivity and roughly 82% specificity in cross-validation and 80%/75% in testing. In validation, the model predicted progression to ophthalmopathy a median of roughly 6.5 months before onset, with roughly 68% sensitivity and about 72% specificity. No statistical method was used to fix the sample size in advance, and group allocation was not hidden from the investigators. Most expanded thyroid clonotypes (frequency above 0.001) were also detected in blood, a finding suggesting that blood repertoires may reflect thyroid immune responses.

The V and J ends are trimmed by 0 bases and 13 bases, leaving 13 bases between them. The CDR3 covers 14 residues, taking in both the cysteine and the phenylalanine. Here the CDR3 DNA is all that survives: 42 bases in frame from base 1. As encoded in the germline V gene, CDR1 is ENHRY while CDR2 is SYGVKD. Any patient with an uncontrolled infection, another autoimmune disease, pregnancy or lactation was excluded. Diagnoses relied on clinical symptoms, serum thyroxine and TRAb, thyroid ultrasound and orbital computed tomography. Total RNA was extracted using Trizol reagent, and RNA quality was assessed on an Agilent 2100 Bioanalyzer.

This receptor chain uses TRBV10-3 and TRBJ2-6; the D gene may be TRBD1 or TRBD2, since each aligns over 5 bases. This TCR came from an adult woman with Graves' disease, either hyperthyroidism or ophthalmopathy (not recorded which). The material sequenced was peripheral blood or thyroid tissue (not recorded which). The DNA is TGTGCCATCAGTGAGTCGAGGGCAGGGAAGGTCCTGACTTTC. This yields the protein CAISESRAGKVLTF.